Listed here are 17 T cell receptor beta chains from one sample, sequenced in a study of T cell responses to AZD1222 COVID-19 vaccine (dated by TCRdb to 2020 to 2023). Receptor amplification or capture employed the immunoSEQ multiplex PCR assay. TCRdb stores this immuneACCESS table with in-frame sequences only. Part of the clones is absent; in the studies checked, under half of the shortfall reflects unresolved V genes, and no reason is known for the rest. The sample table contains about 220,000 clones; only one count was recorded for about 92% of them. More than 0.8% of the sample is in the top ten clones. The time point label here, explained by the study, means: baseline before first vaccination. What the treatment or condition label conveys for this sample: meningococcal conjugate vaccine given as trial control. The starting material was peripheral blood, obtained on day 0 of MenACWY control vaccination. The receptors come from an adult in good health.

The rearrangement joins TRBV30 to TRBJ1-2; a weak D match, TRBD1 (5 bases). The V gene's germline CDR1 is GTSNPN and CDR2 SVGIG (reference sequence). The CDR3 is made up of 15 amino acids. With 0 bases removed from V and 4 bases from J, the gap between germline ends came to 15 bases. CDR3 DNA sequence: TGTGCCTGGAGTGTTACCCACAAGGGGACCTATGGCTACACCTTC. It yields the protein CAWSVTHKGTYGYTF.

The chain recombines TRBV6-1 with TRBJ2-5; 11 bases are a match to TRBD1. Germline CDR1 is MNHNS and CDR2 is SASEGT. The CDR3 has 19 amino acids. The J segment lost 5 bases and the V segment lost 3 bases, leaving 17 bases of the junction unmatched. The CDR3 nucleotides read TGTGCCAGCAGTGACCGACGAACTTGGACAGGGGGCAAGGGGGAGACCCAGTACTTC. The encoded protein is CASSDRRTWTGGKGETQYF.

J is TRBJ1-2 and V is TRBV5-1; D might be TRBD1 (5 bases). V was shortened by 1 base and J by 7 bases, with 17 bases between the two germline ends. CDR3 length equals 15 residues. Germline V CDR1 and CDR2: SGHRS, YFSETQ. The chain's CDR3 is CASSLSGQGVGGYTF. In DNA form, the CDR3 reads TGCGCCAGCAGCTTGTCCGGGCAGGGAGTTGGTGGCTACACCTTC.

This sequence joins TRBV11-2 and TRBJ2-3; 9 nucleotides match TRBD2. Germline V gene lookup returns CDR1 SGHAT and CDR2 FQNNGV. Unmatched junction bases numbered 1, after V lost 3 bases and J lost 3 bases. This CDR3 has 14 residues. The CDR3 is CASSLSGGTDTQYF. The CDR3 DNA follows: TGTGCCAGCAGCTTGAGCGGGGGGACAGATACGCAGTATTTT.

This chain links TRBV30 with TRBJ1-1; no definite D call. The CDR3 is 11 amino acids. Germline V gene sequence: CDR1 GTSNPN, CDR2 SVGIG (reference sequence). Deletions cut 1 base from V and 4 bases from J, with 4 bases between. CDR3 DNA sequence: TGTGCCTGGAGTGGCTTCACTGAAGCTTTCTTT. Its protein is CAWSGFTEAFF. Full variable domain (rest looked up from reference TRBV30 and TRBJ1-1): SQTIHQWPATLVQPVGSPLSLECTVEGTSNPNLYWYRQAAGRGLQLLFYSVGIGQISSEVPQNLSASRPQDRQFILSSKKLLLSDSGFYLCAWSGFTEAFFGQGTRLTVV.

This clone was recorded only once. CDR3 in DNA: TGTGCCAGCAGCATGGGACTCCTTTTCGGCGGGGAGCTGTTTTTT. Its protein product is CASSMGLLFGGELFF. This rearrangement joins TRBV3-1 (or the pseudogene TRBV3-2) to TRBJ2-2; tentative D call: TRBD2 (6 bases). With 5 bases removed from V and 7 bases from J, the gap between germline ends came to 17 bases. CDR3 length: 15 amino acids. CDR1 and CDR2 from the germline V gene are LGHDT and YNNKEL (reference sequence).

The rearrangement links TRBV27 to TRBJ2-3; 9 nucleotides agree with TRBD2. Losses at the gene ends were 7 bases for V and 3 bases for J; bases not matched to a gene: 5. This CDR3 has 14 amino acids. Germline V gives CDR1 MNHEY, CDR2 SMNVEV (reference sequence). The CDR3 reads CASTRLAATDTQYF. The CDR3 DNA reads as TGTGCCAGCACCCGACTAGCGGCTACAGATACGCAGTATTTT.

This chain joins TRBV6-5 and TRBJ1-1; maybe TRBD1 (5 bases). The CDR3 has 15 residues. V lost 2 bases, J lost 2 bases, and 12 bases lay in between. Germline V gene data show CDR1 as MNHEY and CDR2 as SVGAGI. In DNA, the CDR3 is TGTGCCAGCAGTTACGGTCGTCAGGGAAACACTGAAGCTTTCTTT. It translates to CASSYGRQGNTEAFF.

The chain combines TRBV7-9 with TRBJ1-4, with 11 nucleotides matching TRBD1. CDR3 length equals 15 residues. V shed 5 bases and J 8 bases; nucleotides not matched to a gene: 7. Per germline, CDR1 SEHNR and CDR2 FQNEAQ (reference sequence). The CDR3 DNA follows: TGTGCCAGCAGCGCGCGGGACAGGGGGGGCGAAAAACTGTTTTTT. Translated: CASSARDRGGEKLFF.

The chain couples TRBV28 to TRBJ1-2, with D maybe TRBD1 (6 bases). Germline CDR1 and CDR2: MDHEN and SYDVKM. The CDR3 loop spans 16 amino acids. Trimming cost V 5 bases and J 0 bases, with 16 bases left between them. In nucleotides, the CDR3 is TGTGCCAGCAGTACTCCGCCGCGGGGGCCTAACTATGGCTACACCTTC. Translation: CASSTPPRGPNYGYTF.

The rearrangement uses TRBV7-2 and TRBJ1-1; D might be TRBD1 (5 bases). CDR3 size: 12 residues. V shed 5 bases and J shed 10 bases, with 14 bases lying between them. Germline loops: CDR1 SGHTA, CDR2 FQGNSA. As DNA, the CDR3 is TGTGCCAGCAGCCCTGGGGCACGGGGAGCTTTCTTT. Encoded protein: CASSPGARGAFF.

The genes are TRBV7-9 and TRBJ1-1; D remains unclear. The length of the CDR3 is 13 residues. CDR1 is SEHNR and CDR2 is FQNEAQ in the germline V gene (reference sequence). Trimming took off 11 bases at V and 6 bases at J, with 19 bases between the two ends. CDR3 loop: CACRTVGSSEAFF. CDR3 sequence (DNA): TGTGCCTGCCGAACGGTTGGAAGCTCTGAAGCTTTCTTT.

The genes are TRBV30 and TRBJ2-5, with D tentatively TRBD2 (6 bases). Looked up from germline, CDR1 is GTSNPN and CDR2 is SVGIG (reference sequence). Trimming removed 7 bases at V and 5 bases at J, with 14 bases between. This CDR3 is built from 12 residues. Written as DNA, the CDR3 is TGTGCCTCTAGCGCCATAGGGGAGACCCAGTACTTC. This gives the protein CASSAIGETQYF.

The chain couples TRBV30 to TRBJ2-3; D is possibly TRBD1 (7 bases). Trimming shortened V by 2 bases and J by 5 bases, and 17 bases separated the two germline ends. This CDR3 spans 15 amino acids. From germline, CDR1 is GTSNPN and CDR2 SVGIG (reference sequence). Here the CDR3 reads CAWSPLGQGGDTQYF. DNA for the CDR3: TGTGCCTGGAGTCCCCTGGGGCAGGGGGGAGATACGCAGTATTTT.

The chain couples TRBV29-1 to TRBJ1-2; D is possibly TRBD1 (6 bases). This CDR3 is 12 amino acids long. Germline-derived CDR1 and CDR2 are SQVTM and ANQGSEA. V was cut by 7 bases and J by 0 bases, with 9 bases left in between. The CDR3 region is CSAGAANYGYTF. DNA of the CDR3: TGCAGCGCGGGGGCGGCTAACTATGGCTACACCTTC.

The chain carries TRBV30 and TRBJ1-1, with D hard to call. The germline V and J ends were trimmed by 2 bases and 4 bases, with 11 bases remaining between them. From germline, CDR1 is GTSNPN and CDR2 SVGIG (reference sequence). The CDR3 contains 13 residues. The CDR3 spells CAWSKSRSTEAFF. The CDR3 DNA sequence: TGTGCCTGGAGTAAATCCAGAAGCACTGAAGCTTTCTTT. The full variable domain, rest sourced from reference TRBV30 and TRBJ1-1, is SQTIHQWPATLVQPVGSPLSLECTVEGTSNPNLYWYRQAAGRGLQLLFYSVGIGQISSEVPQNLSASRPQDRQFILSSKKLLLSDSGFYLCAWSKSRSTEAFFGQGTRLTVV.

CDR3 coding DNA: TGTGCCAGCAGCTTACAGGAAACGGTCTCCGGGGAGCTGTTTTTT. As protein: CASSLQETVSGELFF. The V gene is TRBV7-6, the J gene TRBJ2-2; unclear D gene. V dropped 2 bases and J dropped 6 bases, with 13 bases sitting between them. This CDR3 region has 15 residues. Germline V gene lookup returns CDR1 SGHVS and CDR2 FNYEAQ.